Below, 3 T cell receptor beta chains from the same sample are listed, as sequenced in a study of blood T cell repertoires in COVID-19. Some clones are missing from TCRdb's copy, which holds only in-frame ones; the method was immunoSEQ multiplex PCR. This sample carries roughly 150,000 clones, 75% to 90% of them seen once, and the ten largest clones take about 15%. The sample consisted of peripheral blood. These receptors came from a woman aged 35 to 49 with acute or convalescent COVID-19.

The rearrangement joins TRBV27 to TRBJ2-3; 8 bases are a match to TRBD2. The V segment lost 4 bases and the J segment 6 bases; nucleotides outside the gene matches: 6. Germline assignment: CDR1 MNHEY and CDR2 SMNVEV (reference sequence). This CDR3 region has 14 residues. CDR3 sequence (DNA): TGTGCCAGCAGTTCCCTGACTAGCGCCGATACGCAGTATTTT. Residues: CASSSLTSADTQYF.

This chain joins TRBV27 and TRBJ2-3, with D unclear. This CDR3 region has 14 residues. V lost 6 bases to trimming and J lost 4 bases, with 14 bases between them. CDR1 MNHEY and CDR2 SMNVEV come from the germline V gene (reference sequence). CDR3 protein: CASRPYPSPDTQYF. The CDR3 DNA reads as TGTGCCAGCAGACCCTATCCGTCCCCAGATACGCAGTATTTT.

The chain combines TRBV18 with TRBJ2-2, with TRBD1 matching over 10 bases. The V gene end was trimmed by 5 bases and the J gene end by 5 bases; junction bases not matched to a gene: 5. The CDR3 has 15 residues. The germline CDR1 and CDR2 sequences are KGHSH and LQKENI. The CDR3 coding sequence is TGTGCCAGCTCAGAGGGACAGGGGAGAACCGGGGAGCTGTTTTTT. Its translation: CASSEGQGRTGELFF.